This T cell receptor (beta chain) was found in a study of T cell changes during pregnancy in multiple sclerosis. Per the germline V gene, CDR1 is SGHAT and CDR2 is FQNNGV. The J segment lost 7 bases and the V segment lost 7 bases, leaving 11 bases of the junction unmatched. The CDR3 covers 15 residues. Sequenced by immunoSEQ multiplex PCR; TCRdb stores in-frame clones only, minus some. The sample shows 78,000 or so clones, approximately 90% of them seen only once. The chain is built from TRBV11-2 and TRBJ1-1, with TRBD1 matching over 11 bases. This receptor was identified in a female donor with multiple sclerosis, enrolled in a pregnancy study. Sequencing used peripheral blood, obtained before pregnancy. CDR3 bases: TGTGCCAGCACCCCTTCAGTGGACAGGGGGCTTGAAGCTTTCTTT. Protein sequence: CASTPSVDRGLEAFF.